Listed below are T cell receptor beta chains from one sample, sequenced in a study of technical replicates of blood from several donors. Libraries were prepared by immunoSEQ multiplex PCR; TCRdb keeps only in-frame clonotypes and omits some of them. The sample holds about 93,000 clones, roughly 96% seen once. What was sequenced was T cells isolated from PBMCs. The receptor set was obtained from a human donor in good health. The CDR3 runs from the conserved cysteine through the conserved F or W. A D gene is named only where the DNA matches it firmly. Rows may omit the clone size; those that give it use once, few, many or a size class.

TRBD2 TRBJ2-1 TRBV28 NA TGTGCCAGCATCTTCACCGGGCCTAGCGGAAACTTCTCCTACAATGAGCAGTTCTTC CASIFTGPSGNFSYNEQFF
TRBD2 TRBJ2-5 TRBV19 NA TGTGCCAGTAGTATGGCCCCACTAGCGGCCGCGGGAGAGACCCAGTACTTC CASSMAPLAAAGETQYF
NA TRBJ2-5 TRBV30 NA TGTGCCTGGAGTTATGGTCAGGAGACCCAGTACTTC CAWSYGQETQYF
TRBD2 TRBJ2-2 TRBV7-9 NA TGTGCCAGCAGCTGGGGGGTAGCGGGTTCGAACACCGGGGAGCTGTTTTTT CASSWGVAGSNTGELFF
NA TRBJ2-7 TRBV5-4 NA TGTGCCAGCAGCCCGGGACTTTTCACCTACGAGCAGTACTTC CASSPGLFTYEQYF
TRBD1 TRBJ1-1 TRBV5-1 NA TGCGCCAGCAGCTTGGGGGACAGGGGGTTTCCGAACACTGAAGCTTTCTTT CASSLGDRGFPNTEAFF
NA TRBJ1-2 TRBV4-1 NA TGCGCCAGCAGCCAAGATGCGCAGGGCTATGGCTACACCTTC CASSQDAQGYGYTF
NA TRBJ2-6 TRBV7-6 NA TGTGCCAGCAGCCCAGCGGACAGACACTCTGGGGCCAACGTCCTGACTTTC CASSPADRHSGANVLTF
TRBD2 TRBJ2-5 TRBV7-8 once TGTGCCAGCAGCTTAGCTAGCGGGCAAGAGACCCAGTACTTC CASSLASGQETQYF
TRBD1 TRBJ1-2 TRBV28 NA TGTGCCAGCAGTTTACGTTCCTTCTACGGGACAGGGCTTCTCTACACCTTC CASSLRSFYGTGLLYTF
NA TRBJ2-7 TRBV4-2 NA TGTGCCAGCAGCCAAGACAGATCAATGGGACTGCACTCCTACGAGCAGTACTTC CASSQDRSMGLHSYEQYF
NA TRBJ2-1 TRBV28 NA TGTGCCAGCAGTCCTTACAATGAGCAGTTCTTC CASSPYNEQFF
TRBD1 TRBJ2-4 TRBV2 NA TGTGCCAGTAGGGGGCAAACTACCAAAAACATTCAGTACTTC CASRGQTTKNIQYF
NA TRBJ2-1 TRBV27 NA TGTGCCAGCAGTTTAAGGGTTCGAAGCGGAGGGGCCAATGAGCAGTTCTTC CASSLRVRSGGANEQFF
TRBD1 TRBJ2-4 TRBV7-9 NA TGTGCCAGCAGCTCCCTGACTGACAGGGATGGAGGCAAAAACATTCAGTACTTC CASSSLTDRDGGKNIQYF
NA TRBJ2-1 TRBV19 NA TGTGCCAGTAGTATCATTAGCGGAAGGGAGCAGTTCTTC CASSIISGREQFF
NA TRBJ2-1 TRBV30 NA TGTGCCTGGAGTGGGAGGGGGGGCAATGAGCAGTTCTTC CAWSGRGGNEQFF
TRBD2 TRBJ2-2 TRBV9 NA TGTGCCAGCAGCGTAGCGGGCGGGAGCACCGGGGAGCTGTTTTTT CASSVAGGSTGELFF
NA TRBJ1-3 TRBV18 NA TGTGCCAGCTCACCTGAGGGACTACGGGGAAACACCATATATTTT CASSPEGLRGNTIYF
NA TRBJ2-1 TRBV14 NA TGTGCCAGCAGCCAAGAGGGCCGCAGAAGCGGTACGTTCTTC CASSQEGRRSGTFF
TRBD1 TRBJ2-1 TRBV6-5 NA TGTGCCAGCAGTCGACAGGGGAAGAGGAATGAGCAGTTCTTC CASSRQGKRNEQFF
NA TRBJ1-4 TRBV6-1 NA TGTGCCAGCAGTGAACCGGGACCGGGGGTTTTT CASSEPGPGVF
TRBD1 TRBJ2-7 TRBV2 NA TGTGCCAGCAGCCGGGACAGGGAGACCTACGAGCAGTACTTC CASSRDRETYEQYF
NA TRBJ2-5 TRBV29-1 NA TGCAGCGTTGGTTACATGTACCAAGAGACCCAGTACTTC CSVGYMYQETQYF
TRBD1 TRBJ2-2 TRBV28 NA TGTGCCAGCAGTTTTCTTGGGACAGGGAACACCGGGGAGCTGTTTTTT CASSFLGTGNTGELFF
TRBD2 TRBJ2-2 TRBV5-8 once TGTGCCAGCAGCTTGGCCTTTCCGGGAGCGGGAGCCGGGTACACCGGGGAGCTGTTTTTT CASSLAFPGAGAGYTGELFF
TRBD1 TRBJ1-5 TRBV7-8 NA TGTGCCAGCAGCCCGGGAACAGGGGCTCAGCCCCAGCATTTT CASSPGTGAQPQHF
TRBD1 TRBJ1-1 TRBV2 NA TGTGCCAGCAGCGGGACAGGGGGCGTAAACACTGAAGCTTTCTTT CASSGTGGVNTEAFF
NA TRBJ2-7 TRBV5-1 NA TGCGCCAGCAGTTCATACAGCTACGAGCAGTACTTC CASSSYSYEQYF
TRBD1 TRBJ1-3 TRBV5-4 NA TGTGCCAGCAGCCCAACAGGGGGCTCTGGAAACACCATATATTTT CASSPTGGSGNTIYF
TRBD1 TRBJ2-5 TRBV30 NA TGTGCCTGGAGCCCCGCAGGGACAGTCCAAGAGACCCAGTACTTC CAWSPAGTVQETQYF
NA TRBJ2-2 TRBV6-5 NA TGTGCCAGCAGACGGACTGCCGGGGAGCTGTTTTTT CASRRTAGELFF
TRBD1 TRBJ2-7 TRBV11-2 once TGTGCCAGCAGCCGGGGCCGAGTCGGGAGGACAGGGGCCTACGAGCAGTACTTC CASSRGRVGRTGAYEQYF
NA TRBJ2-2 TRBV6-1 NA TGCCTAGTAGGGGGGAACACCGGGGAGCTGTTTTTT CLVGGNTGELFF
NA TRBJ2-5 TRBV7-9 NA TGTGCCAGCAGCTACCCGTGGGGGGAAGAGACCCAGTACTTC CASSYPWGEETQYF
TRBD1 TRBJ2-7 TRBV27 NA TGTGCCAGCAGTCCCCCACCCGACAGGGTATACGAGCAGTACTTC CASSPPPDRVYEQYF
TRBD1 TRBJ2-5 TRBV13 NA TGTGCCAGCAGCTCCCGACAGGGCCAAGAGACCCAGTACTTC CASSSRQGQETQYF
NA TRBJ2-3 TRBV10-3 NA TGTGCCATCTACTCGGGACTCCGCACAGATACGCAGTATTTT CAIYSGLRTDTQYF
TRBD2 TRBJ2-2 TRBV19 NA TGTGCCAGTAGGCTTCTAGCGGGAGGGTACACCGGGGAGCTGTTTTTT CASRLLAGGYTGELFF
NA TRBJ2-1 TRBV10-2 NA TGCGCCAGCCTCGTTCAGAACTCCTACAATGAGCAGTTCTTC CASLVQNSYNEQFF
NA TRBJ1-3 TRBV6-5 NA TGTGCCAGCAGTCACGACATTAATGGAAACACCATATATTTT CASSHDINGNTIYF
TRBD2 TRBJ2-3 TRBV4-2 NA TGTGCCAGCAGCCGCGGGGGGGGCACAGATACGCAGTATTTT CASSRGGGTDTQYF
TRBD2 TRBJ2-7 TRBV11-3 NA TGTGCCAGCAGCCCTGGGGCTAGCGGGCTTTACTCCTACGAGCAGTACTTC CASSPGASGLYSYEQYF
NA TRBJ1-1 TRBV30 NA TGTGCCTGTTCCCTAGGGGGGGGGAACACTGAAGCTTTCTTT CACSLGGGNTEAFF
TRBD2 TRBJ2-7 TRBV28 NA TGTGCCAGCAGTTTTCGAGCGGGAGCCATAAGCTCCTACGAGCAGTACTTC CASSFRAGAISSYEQYF
TRBD1 TRBJ1-4 TRBV19 NA TGTGCCACCTCTCCAGGGGGTTTTGAAAAACTGTTTTTT CATSPGGFEKLFF
TRBD1 TRBJ1-2 TRBV29-1 NA TGCAGCGTTGAAGGGAGGGACAGGGCCTCGAACAACTATGGCTACACCTTC CSVEGRDRASNNYGYTF
NA TRBJ1-5 TRBV5-1 few TGCGCCAGCAGCTTGGACAGGGAGCGGCCCCAGCATTTT CASSLDRERPQHF
TRBD1 TRBJ2-7 TRBV19 once TGTGCCAGTAGTGTACGGGACAGACTCTACGAGCAGTACTTC CASSVRDRLYEQYF
NA TRBJ2-5 TRBV7-9 NA TGTGCCAGCAGCTTAGTGGGCCGACAAGAGACCCAGTACTTC CASSLVGRQETQYF
NA TRBJ1-1 TRBV7-2 NA TGTGCCAGCACGACCGCGGCGGGGGCACCCCCCAGCACTGAAGCTTTCTTT CASTTAAGAPPSTEAFF
TRBD2 TRBJ2-1 TRBV14 NA TGTGCCAGCAGCCACGGACTAGCGGGGGCCAACAATGAGCAGTTCTTC CASSHGLAGANNEQFF